This TCR beta chain appears in the sequencing data of a study of stem cell transplantation in POMP-related autoinflammatory disease. For the study at large: Pre-transplant patients had naive-skewed CD4+ T cells and few CD8+ T cells.

Study results and caveats: PRAID patients trended toward lower TRB diversity and higher clonality in all analyzed T-cell subsets. Unique TRB V-J gene pairings were limited in number in patients with PRAID.

TCRdb's table, derived via immunoSEQ multiplex PCR, lists solely in-frame clones and lacks some. The table includes 30,000 or so clones, around 88% detected once. Prominent immunodeficiency with autoinflammation defined PRAID. As regards this clone: Its antigen is undetermined.

Germline CDR1 SEHNR, CDR2 FQNEAQ (reference sequence). There are 15 residues in the CDR3. V lost 4 bases to trimming and J lost 3 bases; unmatched junction nucleotides: 9. V usage is TRBV7-9 and J usage is TRBJ2-7, with 7 bases fitting TRBD2. The material was CD4+ T cells from PBMCs, obtained before stem cell transplantation. The receptor was isolated from a human donor with POMP-related autoinflammation and immune dysregulation (PRAID). CDR3 coding DNA: TGTGCCAGCAGCTCCTTCTCGGGGGGAAACTACGAGCAGTACTTC. Translating gives CASSSFSGGNYEQYF. The full variable domain, completed using reference TRBV7-9 and TRBJ2-7, is DTGVSQNPRHKITKRGQNVTFRCDPISEHNRLYWYRQTLGQGPEFLTYFQNEAQLEKSRLLSDRFSAERPKGSFSTLEIQRTEQGDSAMYLCASSSFSGGNYEQYFGPGTRLTVT.